The 26 T cell receptor beta chains in this list originate from one sample, sequenced in a study of early T cells in non-severe SARS-CoV-2 infection. TCRdb ran MiXCR on the 5' RACE reads and lists one entry per CDR3 protein. The data hold around 66,000 distinct CDR3 sequences, with approximately 13% observed a single time. The specimen sequenced was whole blood. These receptor sequences come from an adult who was a healthcare worker with PCR-confirmed SARS-CoV-2 infection or an uninfected control (not recorded which).

This clonotype showed up many times. The chain recombines TRBV21-1 with TRBJ2-2; TRBD2 is taken as the D call from the table, unchecked against the DNA. TRBV21-1 counts as a pseudogene. This CDR3 is 11 amino acids long. The CDR3 DNA sequence: TGTGCCGGAGGGCGCACCGGGGAGCTGTTTTTT. It yields the protein CAGGRTGELFF.

This clonotype came up a few times. This chain uses TRBV15 with TRBJ2-1; 8 bases are shared with TRBD2. In germline, CDR1 is LNHNV, CDR2 YYDKDF (reference sequence). The CDR3 has 16 amino acids. The junction had 7 bases not matched to a gene; V was cut back by 0 bases and J by 6 bases. CDR3 bases: TGTGCCACCAGCAGAGAGATAAATAGCGGGGTCAATGAGCAGTTCTTC. Its protein product is CATSREINSGVNEQFF.

The chain links TRBV11-2 to TRBJ2-7; D is unresolved. Germline lookup yields CDR1 SGHAT and CDR2 FQNNGV. The V end was cut by 3 bases, the J end by 0 bases, with 3 bases between. This CDR3 has 12 residues. The CDR3 reads CASSLTSYEQYF. The CDR3 DNA sequence: TGTGCCAGCAGCTTGACCTCCTACGAGCAGTACTTC. Drawing the rest from reference TRBV11-2 and TRBJ2-7, the complete variable domain is EAGVAQSPRYKIIEKRQSVAFWCNPISGHATLYWYQQILGQGPKLLIQFQNNGVVDDSQLPKDRFSAERLKGVDSTLKIQPAKLEDSAVYLCASSLTSYEQYFGPGTRLTVT.

V and J are TRBV2 and TRBJ1-5; tentative D call: TRBD1 (6 bases). V was trimmed by 6 bases and J by 7 bases, leaving 16 bases between them. The CDR3 consists of 14 residues. Germline V gene sequence: CDR1 SNHLY, CDR2 FYNNEI. The CDR3 bases are TGTGCCAGCAGCTCCACAGGGCTCGGGCAGCCCCAGCATTTT. This encodes CASSSTGLGQPQHF.

For this clonotype: One junction end does not reproduce the germline sequence, and a read error may be involved. The V call is TRBV4-3, the J call TRBJ2-5, with 8 bases fitting TRBD2. Germline lookup yields CDR1 LGHNA and CDR2 YSLEER. The CDR3 loop spans 15 amino acids. The chain's CDR3 is CTSSQGAGVRETQYF. CDR3 in DNA: TGCACCAGCAGCCAGGGAGCGGGAGTGCGTGAGACCCAGTACTTC.

This clonotype has more than one count but fewer than ten. The chain has TRBV5-5 and TRBJ2-3; tentatively, D is TRBD2 (5 bases). This CDR3 region has 16 residues. CDR1 and CDR2 from the germline V gene are SGHKS and YYEKEE (reference sequence). V was cut by 1 base and J by 0 bases, with 12 bases left in between. CDR3 residues: CASSLWASLSTDTQYF. The CDR3 DNA sequence: TGTGCCAGCAGCTTGTGGGCTAGCCTCAGCACAGATACGCAGTATTTT.

The chain uses TRBV5-1 and TRBJ2-2, with TRBD2 matching 10 bases. J was trimmed by 4 bases and V by 1 base; bases with no gene match: 4. The CDR3 spans 16 residues. The germline V gene has CDR1 SGHRS and CDR2 YFSETQ. The CDR3 DNA follows: TGCGCCAGCAGCTTGAGGCTAGCGGGAGCCACCGGGGAGCTGTTTTTT. It specifies CASSLRLAGATGELFF.

This clonotype was observed at least ten times. A junction end diverges from the germline sequence, so it may reflect a read error. V and J are TRBV7-7 and TRBJ2-2; 14 bases align to TRBD2. Germline lookup yields CDR1 SSHAT and CDR2 FNYEAQ (reference sequence). This CDR3 has 18 amino acids. CDR3 residues: CASSPGLAGAANTGELFF. The CDR3, as DNA: TGTGCTAGCAGCCCGGGACTAGCGGGAGCAGCGAACACCGGGGAGCTGTTTTTT.

The CDR3: CASSLLASETQYF. The DNA for the CDR3 is TGTGCCAGCAGCCTACTAGCCAGTGAGACCCAGTACTTC. The chain joins TRBV12-3 or TRBV12-4 to TRBJ2-5; possibly TRBD2 for D (6 bases). Trimming stripped 6 bases from V and 5 bases from J, with 13 bases between. The CDR3 sequence is 13 residues long.

The V gene is TRBV11-3, the J gene TRBJ2-2; D not resolved. The CDR3 runs 13 residues. V was trimmed by 5 bases and J by 8 bases, leaving 12 bases between them. CDR1 and CDR2 from the germline V gene are SGHNT and YENEEA. In DNA form, the CDR3 reads TGTGCCAGCAGCCCAACTCTAGGTGGGGAGCTGTTTTTT. This encodes CASSPTLGGELFF.

There are many counts of this clonotype. The rearrangement joins TRBV12-3 or TRBV12-4 to TRBJ2-7; weak D call: TRBD1 (5 bases). V was clipped by 3 bases and J by 1 base, with 13 bases between them. This CDR3 is 15 amino acids long. This CDR3 reads CASSFGAGMSYEQYF. CDR3 nucleotides: TGTGCCAGCAGTTTCGGAGCAGGGATGTCCTACGAGCAGTACTTC.

The sample holds a few counts of this clonotype. CDR3 region: CASSVDGPYNSPLHF. CDR3 DNA sequence: TGCGCCAGCAGCGTGGACGGACCCTATAATTCACCCCTCCACTTT. The V and J genes are TRBV5-1 and TRBJ1-6; D unresolved. CDR1 SGHRS and CDR2 YFSETQ come from the germline V gene. V lost 4 bases to trimming and J lost 2 bases, with 10 bases between them. The CDR3 runs 15 residues.

This sequence joins TRBV28 and TRBJ1-1; 8 positions match TRBD1. Germline-derived CDR1 and CDR2 are MDHEN and SYDVKM. V shed 5 bases and J 13 bases; nucleotides not matched to a gene: 12. The CDR3 has 13 residues. Written as DNA, the CDR3 is TGTGCCAGCAGTACAGGGGGTAAGCAAATGGATTTCTTT. Its protein is CASSTGGKQMDFF.

In this sample, this clonotype turned up a few times. The chain combines TRBV7-6 with TRBJ2-2; D unresolved. Germline loops: CDR1 SGHVS, CDR2 FNYEAQ. V was cut by 3 bases and J by 5 bases, with 10 bases left in between. The CDR3 is made up of 14 amino acids. DNA for the CDR3: TGTGCCAGCAGCTTCCAGGACCGAACCGGGGAGCTGTTTTTT. Translating gives CASSFQDRTGELFF.

This clonotype has ten or more counts. This chain uses TRBV9 with TRBJ1-2; no clear D. The CDR3 is 12 residues long. The ends were cut back, 2 bases at V and 8 bases at J, with 10 bases in the middle. In germline, CDR1 is SGDLS, CDR2 YYNGEE. Here the CDR3 reads CASSVNSGGYTF. Written as DNA, the CDR3 is TGTGCCAGCAGCGTCAACAGCGGAGGCTACACCTTC.

V and J are TRBV11-1 and TRBJ2-1; TRBD2 might be the D (5 bases). The length of the CDR3 is 14 residues. V lost 5 bases, J lost 1 base, and 9 bases lay in between. Per germline, CDR1 SGHAT and CDR2 FQDESV (reference sequence). The DNA of the CDR3 is TGTGCCAGCAGCGGGAGCCGTTCCTACAATGAGCAGTTCTTC. This gives the protein CASSGSRSYNEQFF. The entire variable domain, with the rest obtained from reference TRBV11-1 and TRBJ2-1, is as follows: EAEVAQSPRYKITEKSQAVAFWCDPISGHATLYWYRQILGQGPELLVQFQDESVVDDSQLPKDRFSAERLKGVDSTLKIQPAELGDSAMYLCASSGSRSYNEQFFGPGTRLTVL.

The chain is built from TRBV28 and TRBJ2-1; 12 positions agree with TRBD2. The CDR3 contains 16 residues. V was clipped by 6 bases and J by 5 bases; unmatched bases: 8. Germline-derived CDR1 and CDR2 are MDHEN and SYDVKM. CDR3 in DNA: TGTGCCAGCAGACCTACCCTAGCGGGAGGGGACAATGAGCAGTTCTTC. It encodes CASRPTLAGGDNEQFF.

This clonotype has a count of ten or more. This chain links TRBV7-3 with TRBJ2-6; unclear D gene. The length of the CDR3 is 14 residues. In germline, CDR1 is SGHTA, CDR2 FQGTGA. Trimming shortened V by 5 bases and J by 6 bases, and 11 bases separated the two germline ends. CDR3 sequence (DNA): TGTGCCAGCAGCGGGCCCACTAAGGCCAACGTCCTGACTTTC. This translates into CASSGPTKANVLTF.

This chain uses TRBV6-6 with TRBJ2-1; possible D gene TRBD2, 5 bases. The CDR3 contains 11 residues. Germline V gene data show CDR1 as MNHNY and CDR2 as SVGAGI (reference sequence). V shed 6 bases and J shed 10 bases, with 10 bases lying between them. As DNA, the CDR3 is TGTGCCAGCAGGTTAGCGTTGGAGCAGTTCTTC. It yields the protein CASRLALEQFF.

The V and J genes are TRBV7-9 and TRBJ2-7, with D hard to call. V was pared by 4 bases and J by 6 bases, with 13 bases between. The CDR3 runs 13 residues. Germline-derived CDR1 and CDR2 are SEHNR and FQNEAQ (reference sequence). The CDR3 protein is CASSSSVLSEQYF. The CDR3 nucleotides read TGTGCCAGCAGCTCCAGTGTCCTGAGCGAGCAGTACTTC.

At least ten counts were recorded for this clonotype. In nucleotides, the CDR3 is TGTGCCAGCAGTCTCGGACAGGCTAATTCACCCCTCCACTTT. It specifies CASSLGQANSPLHF. The gene calls are TRBV28 and TRBJ1-6, with 7 nucleotides matching TRBD1. V shed 5 bases, J shed 6 bases, and the junction held 4 bases outside the gene matches. The CDR3 contains 14 residues. Germline V lookup: CDR1 MDHEN, CDR2 SYDVKM.

This clonotype showed up many times. CDR3 bases: TGTGCCACCAGTATGGGGTATCAGCCCCAGCATTTT. It codes for CATSMGYQPQHF. The chain employs TRBV24-1 and TRBJ1-5; no firm D call. CDR3 length equals 12 residues. V lost 6 bases and J 5 bases, leaving 7 bases between the germline ends. Germline V CDR1 and CDR2: KGHDR, SFDVKD.

This clonotype appeared many times. The chain employs TRBV28 and TRBJ2-5, with 13 bases lining up with TRBD2. J lost 5 bases, V lost 2 bases, and 5 bases had no gene match. CDR1 MDHEN and CDR2 SYDVKM come from the germline V gene. The CDR3 totals 16 residues. In DNA form, the CDR3 reads TGTGCCAGCAGTTTAACCGGGACTAGCGGGGTGGAGACCCAGTACTTC. Amino acids: CASSLTGTSGVETQYF.

The genes are TRBV7-2 and TRBJ2-7; the D gene is possibly TRBD2 (5 bases). Germline lookup yields CDR1 SGHTA and CDR2 FQGNSA. Trimming pared 1 base from V and 9 bases from J, leaving 16 bases between. The CDR3 length is 14 residues. CDR3 loop: CASSLVGGPGGQYF. The DNA for the CDR3 is TGTGCCAGCAGCTTAGTAGGAGGCCCGGGCGGGCAGTACTTC.

The chain couples TRBV9 to TRBJ1-3; tentative D call: TRBD1 (5 bases). V was cut by 2 bases and J by 0 bases, with 18 bases left in between. The germline V gene encodes CDR1 SGDLS and CDR2 YYNGEE. The CDR3 extends over 18 amino acids. The CDR3 protein is CASSVNPGTGDSGNTIYF. CDR3 sequence (DNA): TGTGCCAGCAGCGTTAACCCCGGGACCGGAGACTCTGGAAACACCATATATTTT.

This clonotype was detected many times. This sequence joins TRBV10-3 and TRBJ2-7; D gene unclear. The CDR3 is 12 residues long. The V and J ends lost 5 bases and 3 bases respectively, with 8 bases between them. Germline CDR1 and CDR2: ENHRY and SYGVKD. The CDR3 spells CAISIKGYEQYF. The CDR3 nucleotides read TGTGCCATCAGTATTAAGGGCTACGAGCAGTACTTC.